Listed below are T cell receptor beta chains from one sample, sequenced in a study of blood T cell repertoires in COVID-19. Method: immunoSEQ multiplex PCR; TCRdb's copy keeps in-frame clones and lacks some. In the table there are 150,000 or so clones, about 85% of which are singletons. Sequencing was done on a sample of peripheral blood. These TCRs come from a human donor with acute or convalescent COVID-19. The donor label of this sample is uncertain. Both conserved end residues are part of each CDR3. A D gene is named only where the DNA matches it firmly. A row's size may be missing; if present it is once, few, many or a size class.

J: TRBJ2-7
D: NA
V: TRBV24-1
size: NA
DNA: TGTGCCGCCCCCCCTGCGCGGGGGACACCGCCCTCCTACGAGCAGTACTTC
CDR3: CAAPPARGTPPSYEQYF

J: TRBJ2-7
D: TRBD1
V: TRBV5-1
size: NA
DNA: TGCGCCAGCAGCTTGGAACAGGGGTCATCCTACGAGCAGTACTTC
CDR3: CASSLEQGSSYEQYF

J: TRBJ1-3
D: TRBD1
V: TRBV9
size: NA
DNA: TGTGCCAGCAGCGACAGACAGGGAGGCTCTGGAAACACCATATATTTT
CDR3: CASSDRQGGSGNTIYF

J: TRBJ2-2
D: NA
V: TRBV2
size: NA
DNA: TGTGCCAGCAGCGACAGGGCGGGGGGCACCGGGGAGCTGTTTTTT
CDR3: CASSDRAGGTGELFF

J: TRBJ2-7
D: NA
V: TRBV7-9
size: NA
DNA: TGTGCTAGTCCGGCCCAGGGAGGAAGCTACGAGCAGTACTTC
CDR3: CASPAQGGSYEQYF

J: TRBJ2-3
D: NA
V: TRBV18
size: NA
DNA: TGTGCCAGCTCACCGGGACAAGGCACAGATACGCAGTATTTT
CDR3: CASSPGQGTDTQYF

J: TRBJ1-1
D: TRBD1
V: TRBV5-1
size: NA
DNA: TGCGCCAGCAGCTCACAGGGGCACACTGAAGCTTTCTTT
CDR3: CASSSQGHTEAFF

J: TRBJ2-7
D: TRBD1
V: TRBV4-2
size: few
DNA: TGTGCCAGCAGCCAAGATTCACAGGGGGCGCGAGAGCAGTACTTC
CDR3: CASSQDSQGAREQYF

J: TRBJ2-1
D: NA
V: TRBV7-2
size: NA
DNA: TGTGCCAGCAGCCTTAGCCCCGAGGGGGGGGTGCAGTTCTTC
CDR3: CASSLSPEGGVQFF

J: TRBJ1-4
D: TRBD1
V: TRBV18
size: once
DNA: TGTGCCAGCTCACCAAGACAGGGCCTATTCATCCGAGAGGAAAAACTGTTTTTT
CDR3: CASSPRQGLFIREEKLFF

J: TRBJ1-4
D: NA
V: TRBV18
size: NA
DNA: TGTGCCAGCTCACCGGCCCAGGGAATGCCGAATGAAAAACTGTTTTTT
CDR3: CASSPAQGMPNEKLFF

J: TRBJ1-3
D: NA
V: TRBV6-6
size: NA
DNA: TGTGCCAGCAGCCAAGATCGGGGAAACACCATATATTTT
CDR3: CASSQDRGNTIYF

J: TRBJ1-6
D: TRBD1
V: TRBV14
size: NA
DNA: TGTGCCAGCAGCGGACGTCCCGGGACAGCGAGCTCCTATAATTCACCCCTCCACTTT
CDR3: CASSGRPGTASSYNSPLHF

J: TRBJ2-2
D: NA
V: TRBV19
size: NA
DNA: TGTGCCAGTAGTATTTTCCAGGGACAAAACACCGGGGAGCTGTTTTTT
CDR3: CASSIFQGQNTGELFF

J: TRBJ2-1
D: NA
V: TRBV21-1
size: NA
DNA: TGTGCCAGCAGGAACGACAGGGGTAATGAGCAGTTCTTC
CDR3: CASRNDRGNEQFF

J: TRBJ2-1
D: TRBD1
V: TRBV3-1/TRBV3-2
size: NA
DNA: TGTGCCAGCAGCCCGGGACAGGGGGCGCGTAGTGAGCAGTTCTTC
CDR3: CASSPGQGARSEQFF

J: TRBJ2-1
D: TRBD2
V: TRBV7-2
size: NA
DNA: TGTGCCAGCAGCCCGACCTCGACTAGCGGGTACGCGGGCGAGCAGTTCTTC
CDR3: CASSPTSTSGYAGEQFF

J: TRBJ2-2
D: TRBD2
V: TRBV3-1/TRBV3-2
size: NA
DNA: TGTGCCAGCAGACCCTTGGGACTAGCCAACACCGGGGAGCTGTTTTTT
CDR3: CASRPLGLANTGELFF

J: TRBJ1-4
D: TRBD1
V: TRBV7-9
size: NA
DNA: TGTGCCAGCAGCTTCGGAGACAGGGATAATGAAAAACTGTTTTTT
CDR3: CASSFGDRDNEKLFF

J: TRBJ1-2
D: NA
V: TRBV19
size: NA
DNA: TGTGCCAGTAGTATACAGGTGAACTATGGCTACACCTTC
CDR3: CASSIQVNYGYTF

J: TRBJ2-7
D: NA
V: TRBV18
size: NA
DNA: TGTGCCAGCTCAGGCGGGCGGCTTCCCTACGAGCAGTACTTC
CDR3: CASSGGRLPYEQYF

J: TRBJ2-7
D: TRBD1
V: TRBV29-1
size: NA
DNA: TGCAGCGTTGGATCTGTCCGGGACAGAGGCTACGAGCAGTACTTC
CDR3: CSVGSVRDRGYEQYF

J: TRBJ1-3
D: TRBD1
V: TRBV4-3
size: once
DNA: TGCGCCAGCAGCCAAGGGACAGGAGGCGGAAACACCATATATTTT
CDR3: CASSQGTGGGNTIYF

J: TRBJ1-5
D: NA
V: TRBV7-2
size: NA
DNA: TGTGCCAGCAGCTTAGCGGGGGGTGCAAGCAATCAGCCCCAGCATTTT
CDR3: CASSLAGGASNQPQHF

J: TRBJ2-1
D: NA
V: TRBV2
size: NA
DNA: TGTGCCAGCAGCGCATCTCTCAGGGGTTCATACAATGAGCAGTTCTTC
CDR3: CASSASLRGSYNEQFF

J: TRBJ2-1
D: TRBD1
V: TRBV2
size: NA
DNA: TGTGCCAGCAGAGGGACAGGTGGTTCGGTTGAGCAGTTCTTC
CDR3: CASRGTGGSVEQFF

J: TRBJ1-1
D: NA
V: TRBV6-2/TRBV6-3
size: NA
DNA: TGTGCCAGCAGTTACGTCAGTTACACTGAAGCTTTCTTT
CDR3: CASSYVSYTEAFF

J: TRBJ1-6
D: TRBD1
V: TRBV7-3
size: NA
DNA: TGTGCCAGCAGCGCCGGGACAGGGTATAATTCACCCCTCCACTTT
CDR3: CASSAGTGYNSPLHF

J: TRBJ1-1
D: NA
V: TRBV15
size: NA
DNA: TGTGCCACCAGCAGAGATCCAGGATCCCCAGGCAACACTGAAGCTTTCTTT
CDR3: CATSRDPGSPGNTEAFF

J: TRBJ2-1
D: NA
V: TRBV5-1
size: NA
DNA: TGCGCCAGCAGCTTCATTCATGAGCAGTTCTTC
CDR3: CASSFIHEQFF

J: TRBJ1-2
D: TRBD1
V: TRBV19
size: NA
DNA: TGTGCCAGTAGTGCCTCGGGACAGGGGGCATGGGGCTACACCTTC
CDR3: CASSASGQGAWGYTF

J: TRBJ1-2
D: NA
V: TRBV24-1
size: NA
DNA: TGTGCCACCAGTGGCAGGAGGTCAGATGGCTACACCTTC
CDR3: CATSGRRSDGYTF